Shown below are 22 T cell receptor beta chains from a single sample sequenced in a study of Ad26.COV2.S vaccination and SARS-CoV-2 variants. Documented treatment: roughly 18 received Ad26.COV2.S at low or high dose, single or two shots; 5 received placebo; per-sample allocation not given. Material that was analyzed had been drawn on day 63 after the first vaccine or placebo injection. The method was immunoSEQ multiplex PCR; TCRdb's version includes in-frame clones alone and lacks a portion of them. The sample contains 300,000 to 500,000 clones, roughly nine tenths of which appear only once. The specimen was peripheral blood, collected in a trial of Ad26.COV2.S vaccine versus placebo. The source of these receptors is a person between 18 and 59 years old who received the Ad26.COV2.S COVID-19 vaccine or a placebo.

This chain links TRBV2 with TRBJ1-1; 10 nucleotides agree with TRBD1. CDR1 is SNHLY and CDR2 is FYNNEI in the germline V gene. CDR3 size: 12 residues. The junction had 2 bases not matched to a gene; V was cut back by 5 bases and J by 8 bases. The CDR3: CASSWDRGEAFF. For the CDR3, the DNA is TGTGCCAGCAGTTGGGACAGGGGCGAAGCTTTCTTT. The full variable domain, completed using reference TRBV2 and TRBJ1-1, is EPEVTQTPSHQVTQMGQEVILRCVPISNHLYFYWYRQILGQKVEFLVSFYNNEISEKSEIFDDQFSVERPDGSNFTLKIRSTKLEDSAMYFCASSWDRGEAFFGQGTRLTVV.

The chain employs TRBV6-1 and TRBJ2-5; 12 bases line up with TRBD2. Trimming took 4 bases from V and 0 from J; bases not matched to a gene: 3. Germline-derived CDR1 and CDR2 are MNHNS and SASEGT. This CDR3 is built from 16 residues. For the CDR3, the DNA is TGTGCCAGCAGTGCCGGGACTAGCGGGTACCAAGAGACCCAGTACTTC. Its translation is CASSAGTSGYQETQYF.

The chain is built from TRBV2 and TRBJ2-1; possible D gene TRBD1, 6 bases. CDR3 size: 15 residues. Trimming took off 4 bases at V and 5 bases at J, with 15 bases between the two ends. Germline CDR1 and CDR2: SNHLY and FYNNEI. CDR3 region: CASSVGSTGNNEQFF. The CDR3 DNA follows: TGTGCCAGCAGTGTGGGGAGTACAGGGAACAATGAGCAGTTCTTC.

The V call is TRBV9, the J call TRBJ2-5; D call uncertain. Trimming cost V 3 bases and J 2 bases, with 14 bases left between them. Per the germline V gene, CDR1 is SGDLS and CDR2 is YYNGEE. There are 15 residues in the CDR3. The CDR3 sequence is CASSEGRLSQETQYF. CDR3 nucleotides: TGTGCCAGCAGCGAAGGACGGTTAAGTCAAGAGACCCAGTACTTC.

The chain recombines TRBV5-1 with TRBJ2-7, with D possibly matching TRBD2 (5 bases). V lost 2 bases and J lost 4, with 7 bases in between. CDR3 length: 12 amino acids. Germline V gene sequence: CDR1 SGHRS, CDR2 YFSETQ. The CDR3 DNA sequence: TGCGCCAGCAGCTTTGGGGAGTACGAGCAGTACTTC. Its translation: CASSFGEYEQYF.

This rearrangement joins TRBV10-3 to TRBJ2-3; 12 bases fit TRBD2. The CDR3 runs 17 residues. Germline CDR1 is ENHRY and CDR2 is SYGVKD. With 3 bases clipped from V and 3 bases from J, the junction kept 7 bases outside the gene matches. CDR3 in amino acids: CAISDPSGGASTDTQYF. DNA for the CDR3: TGTGCCATCAGTGACCCTAGCGGGGGGGCCTCGACAGATACGCAGTATTTT.

The V call is TRBV6-5, the J call TRBJ1-5; TRBD1 might be the D (6 bases). CDR3 length equals 13 residues. Germline CDR1 MNHEY, CDR2 SVGAGI. V was shortened by 4 bases and J by 6 bases, with 10 bases between the two germline ends. The CDR3 region is CASSSGGGQPQHF. For the CDR3, the DNA is TGTGCCAGCAGTTCCGGGGGCGGTCAGCCCCAGCATTTT.

The chain employs TRBV7-8 and TRBJ2-3, with a tentative D call TRBD1 (5 bases). Trimming removed 3 bases at V and 2 bases at J, with 9 bases between. The CDR3 loop spans 14 amino acids. The germline CDR1 and CDR2 sequences are SGHVS and FQNEAQ. The CDR3 DNA follows: TGTGCCAGCAGCTTTTCAGGGAACACAGATACGCAGTATTTT. Protein sequence: CASSFSGNTDTQYF.

The chain uses TRBV13 and TRBJ2-3, with 9 bases that match TRBD2. The CDR3 extends over 14 amino acids. V shed 8 bases, J shed 4 bases, and the junction held 7 bases outside the gene matches. Germline V lookup: CDR1 PRHDT, CDR2 FYEKMQ (reference sequence). The CDR3 loop is CASGQRGVSDTQYF. As DNA, the CDR3 is TGTGCCAGCGGCCAGCGGGGGGTATCAGATACGCAGTATTTT. The whole variable domain, filled in from reference TRBV13 and TRBJ2-3, reads AAGVIQSPRHLIKEKRETATLKCYPIPRHDTVYWYQQGPGQDPQFLISFYEKMQSDKGSIPDRFSAQQFSDYHSELNMSSLELGDSALYFCASGQRGVSDTQYFGPGTRLTVL.

CDR3 DNA: TGTGCCAGCAGTTCTACAGGGCCCACTGAAGCTTTCTTT. It encodes CASSSTGPTEAFF. The rearrangement uses TRBV12-3 or TRBV12-4 and TRBJ1-1; D is perhaps TRBD1 (6 bases). The ends were cut back, 4 bases at V and 4 bases at J, with 10 bases in the middle. The CDR3 runs 13 residues.

This chain joins TRBV27 and TRBJ1-4; 7 nucleotides align to TRBD1. J was trimmed by 8 bases and V by 3 bases; bases with no gene match: 12. The V gene's germline CDR1 is MNHEY and CDR2 SMNVEV (reference sequence). The CDR3 length is 16 residues. In DNA, the CDR3 is TGTGCCAGCAGTTTCACCTACAGGGGATTGGGCGAAAAACTGTTTTTT. Translated: CASSFTYRGLGEKLFF.

This clone was found once. The rearrangement uses TRBV21-1 and TRBJ2-3; the table calls TRBD2, which could not be checked here. TRBV21-1 is termed a pseudogene. This CDR3 has 15 amino acids. This chain's CDR3 is CASSRRRPGTDTQYF. Here the CDR3 DNA reads TGTGCCAGCAGCCGGAGAAGACCCGGCACAGATACGCAGTATTTT.

J is TRBJ2-1 and V is TRBV24-1; tentative D call: TRBD2 (5 bases). The CDR3 extends over 14 amino acids. The V end was cut by 4 bases, the J end by 0 bases, with 6 bases between. Germline CDR1 is KGHDR and CDR2 is SFDVKD. CDR3 bases: TGTGCCACCAGTGACCGGGGCTCCTACAATGAGCAGTTCTTC. Its translation is CATSDRGSYNEQFF.

J is TRBJ1-6 and V is TRBV3-1 (or the pseudogene TRBV3-2); D call uncertain. This CDR3 is 16 amino acids long. CDR1 and CDR2 (germline): LGHDT, YNNKEL (reference sequence). The V gene lost 0 bases and the J gene lost 0 bases, with 6 bases spanning the gap. In DNA, the CDR3 is TGTGCCAGCAGCCAAGAGAGTAGCTCCTATAATTCACCCCTCCACTTT. Its protein is CASSQESSSYNSPLHF.

CDR3 amino acids: CATTRPTGAPGAFF. CDR3 coding DNA: TGCGCCACCACAAGACCTACAGGAGCCCCAGGAGCTTTCTTT. J is TRBJ1-1 and V is TRBV10-2, with D perhaps TRBD1 (5 bases). Trimming removed 10 bases at V and 10 bases at J, with 25 bases between. CDR3 size: 14 residues. The germline gives CDR1 WSHSY, CDR2 SAAADI.

V usage is TRBV20-1 and J usage is TRBJ1-2; D gene ambiguous. Germline V gene sequence: CDR1 DFQATT, CDR2 SNEGSKA (reference sequence). This CDR3 is built from 10 residues. CDR3 coding DNA: TGCGGAACCGACTACTATGGCTACACCTTC. This gives the protein CGTDYYGYTF.

The chain uses TRBV2 and TRBJ2-1; possible D gene TRBD2, 6 bases. V lost 7 bases and J lost 8, with 18 bases in between. Germline CDR1 is SNHLY and CDR2 is FYNNEI. This CDR3 comprises 14 residues. The CDR3 DNA reads TGTGCCAGCATCCCACGGACTAACCGGGATGAGCAGTTCTTC. This sequence encodes CASIPRTNRDEQFF.

This clone came up once. CDR3 sequence: CASSFPGQGANEQFF. DNA for the CDR3: TGCGCCAGCAGTTTCCCCGGACAGGGGGCCAATGAGCAGTTCTTC. This chain links TRBV10-1 with TRBJ2-1; 11 bases are shared with TRBD1. The CDR3 extends over 15 amino acids. The ends lost 5 bases at V and 6 bases at J; junction bases unmatched: 6. CDR1 and CDR2 from the germline V gene are WNHNN and SYGVQD (reference sequence).

The V and J genes are TRBV3-1 (or the pseudogene TRBV3-2) and TRBJ2-1, with TRBD2 identical over 12 bases. Germline values: CDR1 LGHDT, CDR2 YNNKEL (reference sequence). The CDR3 has 16 residues. Losses at the gene ends were 0 bases for V and 6 bases for J; bases not matched to a gene: 3. The CDR3, as DNA: TGTGCCAGCAGCCAAGAAACTAGCGGGGGGTCCAATGAGCAGTTCTTC. Encoded protein: CASSQETSGGSNEQFF.

This chain uses TRBV27 with TRBJ2-1; D gene uncertain. Germline loops: CDR1 MNHEY, CDR2 SMNVEV (reference sequence). Between the trimmed V and J ends, which lost 2 bases and 1 base, there was a span of 12 bases. This CDR3 region has 16 residues. The CDR3 loop reads CASSLRALSSYNEQFF. The CDR3 nucleotides are TGTGCCAGCAGTTTACGGGCTCTATCGTCCTACAATGAGCAGTTCTTC.

This clone occurred once. V usage is TRBV5-8 and J usage is TRBJ1-2; 8 bases are shared with TRBD1. Unmatched junction bases numbered 5, after V lost 0 bases and J lost 1 base. Germline lookup yields CDR1 SGHTS and CDR2 YDEGEE. This CDR3 spans 16 amino acids. The CDR3 region is CASSLASDRVNYGYTF. CDR3 coding DNA: TGTGCCAGCAGCTTGGCCTCGGACAGGGTTAACTATGGCTACACCTTC.

The rearrangement joins TRBV19 to TRBJ1-5, with D uncertain. V lost 7 bases, J lost 3 bases, and 10 bases lay in between. The V gene's germline CDR1 is LNHDA and CDR2 SQIVND (reference sequence). The CDR3 length is 13 residues. The CDR3 protein is CASTNRANQPQHF. The CDR3, as DNA: TGTGCCAGTACCAATAGGGCCAATCAGCCCCAGCATTTT.